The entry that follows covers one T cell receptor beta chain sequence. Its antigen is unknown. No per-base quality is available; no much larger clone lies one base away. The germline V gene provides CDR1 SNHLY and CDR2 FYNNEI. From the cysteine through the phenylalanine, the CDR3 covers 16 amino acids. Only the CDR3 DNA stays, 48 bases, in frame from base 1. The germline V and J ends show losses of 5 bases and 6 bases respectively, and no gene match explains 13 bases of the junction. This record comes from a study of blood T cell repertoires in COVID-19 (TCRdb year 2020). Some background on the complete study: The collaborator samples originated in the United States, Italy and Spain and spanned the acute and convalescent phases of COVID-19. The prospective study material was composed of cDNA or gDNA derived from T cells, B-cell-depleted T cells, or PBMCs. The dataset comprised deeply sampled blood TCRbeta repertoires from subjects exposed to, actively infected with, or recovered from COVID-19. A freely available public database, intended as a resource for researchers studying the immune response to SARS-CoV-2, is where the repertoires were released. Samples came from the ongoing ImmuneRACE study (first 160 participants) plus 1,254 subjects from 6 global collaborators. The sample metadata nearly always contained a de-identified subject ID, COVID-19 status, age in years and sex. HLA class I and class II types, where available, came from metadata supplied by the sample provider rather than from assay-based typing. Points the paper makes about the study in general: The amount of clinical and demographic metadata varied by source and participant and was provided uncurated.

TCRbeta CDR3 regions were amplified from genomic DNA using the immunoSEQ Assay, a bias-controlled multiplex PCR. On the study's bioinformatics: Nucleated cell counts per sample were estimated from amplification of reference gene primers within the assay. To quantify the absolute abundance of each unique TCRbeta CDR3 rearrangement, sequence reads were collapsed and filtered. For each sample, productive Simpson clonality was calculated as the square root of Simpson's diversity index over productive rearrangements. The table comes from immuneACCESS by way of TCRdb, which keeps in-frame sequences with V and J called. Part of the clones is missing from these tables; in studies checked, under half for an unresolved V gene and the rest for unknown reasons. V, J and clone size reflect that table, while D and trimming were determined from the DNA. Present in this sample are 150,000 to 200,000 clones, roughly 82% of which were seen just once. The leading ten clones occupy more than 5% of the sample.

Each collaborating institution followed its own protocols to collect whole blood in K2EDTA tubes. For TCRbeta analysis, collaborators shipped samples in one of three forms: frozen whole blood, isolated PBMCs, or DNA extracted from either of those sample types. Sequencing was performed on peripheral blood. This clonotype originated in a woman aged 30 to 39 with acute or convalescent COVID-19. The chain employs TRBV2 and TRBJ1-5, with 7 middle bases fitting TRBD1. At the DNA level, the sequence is TGTGCCAGCAGTTTTTTCCCCGACAGGGCGAGTCAGCCCCAGCATTTT. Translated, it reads CASSFFPDRASQPQHF.